The entry that follows covers one T cell receptor beta chain sequence. Its matching antigen is unknown. The data originate from a study of cytomegalovirus exposure and HLA in healthy donors. General observations from the study: Reports indicated that the classifier achieved high specificity and sensitivity in diagnosing cytomegalovirus status. Usually a TCR sequence was rare, but some public TCRs were found in many donors. The study recorded 150 to 200 TCR beta chains that were cytomegalovirus-associated.

The CDR3 contains 14 residues. Trimming shortened V by 5 bases and J by 0 bases, and 11 bases separated the two germline ends. Germline CDR1 and CDR2: LNHNV and YYDKDF (reference sequence). The data were produced by immunoSEQ multiplex PCR, yet TCRdb's version contains in-frame clones alone and is incomplete. The table lists 170,000 or so clones, approximately 84% of them singletons. Sequencing used PBMCs. The source is a woman in her late teens or twenties in good health and CMV-seropositive. This chain links TRBV15 with TRBJ2-7, with D tentatively TRBD2 (6 bases). CDR3 loop: CATSYGGSSYEQYF. The DNA of the CDR3 is TGTGCCACCAGCTACGGGGGAAGCTCCTACGAGCAGTACTTC.